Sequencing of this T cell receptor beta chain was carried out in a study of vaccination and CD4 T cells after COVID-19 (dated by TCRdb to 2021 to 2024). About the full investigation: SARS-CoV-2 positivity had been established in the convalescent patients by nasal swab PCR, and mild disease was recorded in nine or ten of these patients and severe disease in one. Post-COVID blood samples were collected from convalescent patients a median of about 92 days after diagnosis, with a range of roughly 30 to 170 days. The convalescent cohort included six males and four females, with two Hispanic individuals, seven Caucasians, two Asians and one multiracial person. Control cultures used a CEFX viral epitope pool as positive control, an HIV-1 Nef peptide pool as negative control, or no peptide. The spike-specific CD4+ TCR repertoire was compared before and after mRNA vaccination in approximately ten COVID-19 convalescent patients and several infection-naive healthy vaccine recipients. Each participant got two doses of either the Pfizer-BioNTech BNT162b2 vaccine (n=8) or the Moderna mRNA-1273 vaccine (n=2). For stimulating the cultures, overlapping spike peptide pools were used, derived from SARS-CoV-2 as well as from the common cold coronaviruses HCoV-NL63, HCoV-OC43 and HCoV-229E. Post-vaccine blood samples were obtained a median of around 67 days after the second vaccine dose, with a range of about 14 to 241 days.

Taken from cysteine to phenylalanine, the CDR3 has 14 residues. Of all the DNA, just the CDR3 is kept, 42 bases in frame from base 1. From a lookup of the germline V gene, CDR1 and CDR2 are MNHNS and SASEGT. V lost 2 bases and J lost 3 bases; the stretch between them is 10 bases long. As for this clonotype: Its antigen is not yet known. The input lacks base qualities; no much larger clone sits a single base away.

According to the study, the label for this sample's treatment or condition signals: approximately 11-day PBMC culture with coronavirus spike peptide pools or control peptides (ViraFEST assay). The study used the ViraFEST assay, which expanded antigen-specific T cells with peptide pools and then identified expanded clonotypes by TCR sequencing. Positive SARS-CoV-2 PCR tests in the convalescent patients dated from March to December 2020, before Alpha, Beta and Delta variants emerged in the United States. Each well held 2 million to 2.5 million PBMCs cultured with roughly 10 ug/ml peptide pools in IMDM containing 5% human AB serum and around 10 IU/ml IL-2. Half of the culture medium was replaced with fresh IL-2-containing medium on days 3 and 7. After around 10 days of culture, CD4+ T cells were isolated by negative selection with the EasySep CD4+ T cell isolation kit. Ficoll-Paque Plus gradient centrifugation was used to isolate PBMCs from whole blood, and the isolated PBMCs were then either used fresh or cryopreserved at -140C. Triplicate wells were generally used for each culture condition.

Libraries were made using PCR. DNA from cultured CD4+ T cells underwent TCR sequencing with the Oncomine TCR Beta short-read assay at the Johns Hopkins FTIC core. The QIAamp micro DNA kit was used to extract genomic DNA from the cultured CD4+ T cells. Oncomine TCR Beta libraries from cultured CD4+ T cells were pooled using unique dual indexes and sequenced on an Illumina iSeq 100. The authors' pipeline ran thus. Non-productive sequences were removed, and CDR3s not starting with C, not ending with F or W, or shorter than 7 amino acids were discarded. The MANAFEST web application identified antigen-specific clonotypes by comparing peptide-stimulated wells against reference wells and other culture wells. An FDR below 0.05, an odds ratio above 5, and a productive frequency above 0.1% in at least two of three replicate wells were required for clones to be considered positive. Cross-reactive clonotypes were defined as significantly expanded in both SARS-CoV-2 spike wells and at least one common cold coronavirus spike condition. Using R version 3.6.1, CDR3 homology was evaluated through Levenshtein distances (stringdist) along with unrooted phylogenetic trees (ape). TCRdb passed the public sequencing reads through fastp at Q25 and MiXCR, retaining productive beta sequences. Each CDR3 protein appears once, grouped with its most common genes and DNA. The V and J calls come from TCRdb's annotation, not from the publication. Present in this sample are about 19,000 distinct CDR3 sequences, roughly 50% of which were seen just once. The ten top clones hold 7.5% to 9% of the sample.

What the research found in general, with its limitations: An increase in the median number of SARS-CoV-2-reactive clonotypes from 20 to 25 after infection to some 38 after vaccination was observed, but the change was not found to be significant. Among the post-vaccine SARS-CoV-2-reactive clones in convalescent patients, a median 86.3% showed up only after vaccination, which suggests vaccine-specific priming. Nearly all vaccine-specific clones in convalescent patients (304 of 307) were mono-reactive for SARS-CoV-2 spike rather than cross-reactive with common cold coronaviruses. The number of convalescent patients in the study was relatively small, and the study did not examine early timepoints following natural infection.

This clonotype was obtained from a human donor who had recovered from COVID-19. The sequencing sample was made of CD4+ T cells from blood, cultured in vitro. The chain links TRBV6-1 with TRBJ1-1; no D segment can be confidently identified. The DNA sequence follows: TGTGCCAGCAGTGAACCCGGTCGTCACACTGAAGCTTTCTTT. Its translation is CASSEPGRHTEAFF.